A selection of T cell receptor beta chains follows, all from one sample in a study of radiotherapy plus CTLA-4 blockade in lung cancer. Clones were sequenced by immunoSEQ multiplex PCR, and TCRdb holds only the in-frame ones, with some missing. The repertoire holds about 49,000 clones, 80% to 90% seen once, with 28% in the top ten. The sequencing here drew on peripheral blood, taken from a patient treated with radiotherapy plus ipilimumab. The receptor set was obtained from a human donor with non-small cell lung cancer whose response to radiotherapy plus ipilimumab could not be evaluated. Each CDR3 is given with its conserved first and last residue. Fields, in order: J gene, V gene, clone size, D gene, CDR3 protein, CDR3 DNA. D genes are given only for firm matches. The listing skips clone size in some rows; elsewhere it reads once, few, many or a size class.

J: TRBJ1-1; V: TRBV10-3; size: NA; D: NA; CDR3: CAISEQQDNRLGAFF; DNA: TGTGCCATCAGTGAGCAACAAGACAACAGGTTAGGAGCTTTCTTT
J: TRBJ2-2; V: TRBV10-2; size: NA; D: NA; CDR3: CASGRGGAGELFF; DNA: TGCGCCAGCGGAAGGGGGGGGGCCGGGGAGCTGTTTTTT
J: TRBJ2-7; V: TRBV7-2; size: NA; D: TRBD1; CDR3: CASSSGQGITYEQYF; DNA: TGTGCCAGCAGCAGCGGACAGGGAATAACCTACGAGCAGTACTTC
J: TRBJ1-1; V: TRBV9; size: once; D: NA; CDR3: CASSVGSAYTEAFF; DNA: TGTGCCAGCAGCGTAGGCAGCGCGTACACTGAAGCTTTCTTT
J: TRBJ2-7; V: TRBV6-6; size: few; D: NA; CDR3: CASSQGGYEQYF; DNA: TGTGCCAGCAGCCAGGGTGGCTACGAGCAGTACTTC
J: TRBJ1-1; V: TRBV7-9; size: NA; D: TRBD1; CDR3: CASSLVDRTEAFF; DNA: TGTGCCAGCAGCTTAGTGGACAGGACTGAAGCTTTCTTT
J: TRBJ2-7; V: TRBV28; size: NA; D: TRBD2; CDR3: CASSFSAGVTEQYF; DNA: TGTGCCAGCAGTTTCTCGGCGGGAGTAACCGAGCAGTACTTC
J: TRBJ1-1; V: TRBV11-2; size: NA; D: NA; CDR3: CASSFVRGRTEAFF; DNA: TGTGCCAGCAGCTTTGTAAGGGGCCGAACTGAAGCTTTCTTT
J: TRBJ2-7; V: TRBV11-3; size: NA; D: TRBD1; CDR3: CASSLGGQGNSYEQYF; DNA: TGTGCCAGCAGCTTAGGAGGACAGGGGAACTCCTACGAGCAGTACTTC
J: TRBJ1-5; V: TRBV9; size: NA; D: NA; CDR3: CASSVDGGFNQPQHF; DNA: TGTGCCAGCAGCGTAGACGGCGGATTCAATCAGCCCCAGCATTTT
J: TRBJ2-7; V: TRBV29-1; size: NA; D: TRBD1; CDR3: CSVAWGGQGAREQYF; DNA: TGCAGCGTCGCTTGGGGGGGACAGGGGGCGCGAGAGCAGTACTTC
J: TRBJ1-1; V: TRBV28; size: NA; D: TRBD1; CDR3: CASRAGQGSTEAFF; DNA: TGTGCCAGCAGAGCGGGACAGGGATCCACTGAAGCTTTCTTT
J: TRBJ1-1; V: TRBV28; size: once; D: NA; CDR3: CASSLWGAGSVEAFF; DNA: TGTGCCAGCAGTTTATGGGGAGCTGGTAGTGTTGAAGCTTTCTTT
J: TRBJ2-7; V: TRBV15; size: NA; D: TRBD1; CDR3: CATSRPGQGYEQYF; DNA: TGTGCCACCAGCAGACCGGGACAGGGCTACGAGCAGTACTTC
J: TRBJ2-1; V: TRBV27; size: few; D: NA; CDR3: CASSLSPMTGIYNEQFF; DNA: TGTGCCAGCAGTTTAAGCCCCATGACTGGCATCTACAATGAGCAGTTCTTC
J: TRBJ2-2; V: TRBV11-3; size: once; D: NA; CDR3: CASSGRRSGELFF; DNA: TGTGCCAGCAGCGGCAGGCGTTCCGGGGAGCTGTTTTTT
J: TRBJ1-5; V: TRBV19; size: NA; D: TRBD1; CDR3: CASTTGGQPQHF; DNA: TGTGCCAGTACCACAGGGGGACAGCCCCAGCATTTT
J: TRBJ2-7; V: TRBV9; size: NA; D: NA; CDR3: CASSGSLGLAQEQYF; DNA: TGTGCCAGCAGCGGATCCCTGGGCCTAGCGCAAGAGCAGTACTTC
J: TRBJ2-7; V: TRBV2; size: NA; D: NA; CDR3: CASIASSYEQYF; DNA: TGTGCCAGCATTGCCAGTTCCTACGAGCAGTACTTC
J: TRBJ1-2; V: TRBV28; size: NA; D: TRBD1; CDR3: CASSYVRTGANYGYTF; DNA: TGTGCCAGCAGTTATGTTCGGACAGGGGCTAACTATGGCTACACCTTC
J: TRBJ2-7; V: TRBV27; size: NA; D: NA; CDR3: CASSGRGYSYEQYF; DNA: TGTGCCAGCAGTGGTAGGGGGTACTCCTACGAGCAGTACTTC
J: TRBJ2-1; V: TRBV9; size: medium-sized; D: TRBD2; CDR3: CASSPPTSGSTNEQFF; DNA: TGTGCCAGCAGCCCGCCAACTAGCGGGAGTACGAATGAGCAGTTCTTC
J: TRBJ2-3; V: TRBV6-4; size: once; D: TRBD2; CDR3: CASSESTSGTDTQYF; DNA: TGTGCCAGCAGTGAATCTACTAGCGGAACAGATACGCAGTATTTT
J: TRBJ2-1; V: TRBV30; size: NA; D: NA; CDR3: CAWSPSGLTNEQFF; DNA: TGTGCCTGGAGTCCCTCGGGACTCACCAATGAGCAGTTCTTC
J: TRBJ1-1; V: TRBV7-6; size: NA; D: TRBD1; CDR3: CASSHRTDRVVSAEAFF; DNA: TGTGCCAGCAGCCATCGGACCGACAGGGTAGTATCCGCTGAAGCTTTCTTT
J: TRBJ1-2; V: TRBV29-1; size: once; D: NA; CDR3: CSVGENNYGYTF; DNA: TGCAGCGTAGGAGAGAACAACTATGGCTACACCTTC